The clone carrying this TCR beta chain was counted at least ten times. This CDR3 comprises 15 residues. V dropped 2 bases and J dropped 1; count of bases not matched to a gene: 2. Germline CDR1 is SGHAT and CDR2 is FQNNGV. Alongside a J-beta primer mix, a sample-barcoded 5' primer served in a second PCR lasting about 6 to 12 cycles. TCRdb itself ran the 5' RACE reads through MiXCR, one entry per CDR3 protein. Here the sample spans approximately 1,000,000 distinct CDR3 sequences, around 45% being singletons. The sample belongs to a study of blood T cells in healthy people across ages. Sequencing was performed on blood. This rearrangement joins TRBV11-2 to TRBJ2-4; TRBD2 matches 7 bases. The origin of this receptor is a woman aged 60-70 years in good health. DNA of the CDR3: TGTGCCAGCAGCTTATGGGAGGGGGCCAAAAACATTCAGTACTTC. Amino acid sequence: CASSLWEGAKNIQYF.